What follows describes a single T cell receptor (beta chain). The target antigen is unknown. This record belongs to a study of T cell responses to AZD1222 COVID-19 vaccine. The wider study: Second-dose intervals of approximately 4 or approximately 12 weeks were pooled.

Data came from immunoSEQ multiplex PCR; TCRdb stores just in-frame clones and leaves some out. This sample has 95,000 to 150,000 clones, with 80% to 95% found just once. Study-level results: Without day 14 samples, only post-peak T cell repertoires were studied. Per reports, nearly half of all spike-specific TCRs target regions that are unmutated in variants.

Germline assignment: CDR1 MNHNY and CDR2 SVGAGI (reference sequence). The CDR3 consists of 13 residues. V lost 5 bases, J lost 7 bases, and 14 bases lay in between. This clonotype originated in an adult in good health. V is TRBV6-6 and J is TRBJ1-1, with unresolved D. The sample in question was peripheral blood, obtained on day 0 of AZD1222 vaccination. The CDR3 coding sequence is TGTGCCAGCAGTCAACAGTTGGAGAGTGAAGCTTTCTTT. It encodes CASSQQLESEAFF.